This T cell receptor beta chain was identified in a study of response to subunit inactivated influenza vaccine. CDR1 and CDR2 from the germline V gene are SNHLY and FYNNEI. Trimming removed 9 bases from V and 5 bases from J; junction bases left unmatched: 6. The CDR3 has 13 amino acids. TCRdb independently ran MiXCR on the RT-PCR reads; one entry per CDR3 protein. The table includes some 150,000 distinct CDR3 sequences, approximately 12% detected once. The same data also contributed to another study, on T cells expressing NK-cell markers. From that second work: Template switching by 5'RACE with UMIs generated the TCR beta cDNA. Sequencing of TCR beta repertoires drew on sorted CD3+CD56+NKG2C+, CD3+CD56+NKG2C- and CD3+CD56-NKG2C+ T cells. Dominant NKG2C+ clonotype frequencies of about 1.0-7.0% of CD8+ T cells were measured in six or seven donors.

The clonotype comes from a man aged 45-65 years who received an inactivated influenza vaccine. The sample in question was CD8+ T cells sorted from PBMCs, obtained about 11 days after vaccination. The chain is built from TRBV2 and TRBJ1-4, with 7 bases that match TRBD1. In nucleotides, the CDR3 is TGTGCCAGTTCGGACAGGCCCAATGAAAAACTGTTTTTT. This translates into CASSDRPNEKLFF. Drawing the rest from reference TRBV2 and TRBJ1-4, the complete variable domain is EPEVTQTPSHQVTQMGQEVILRCVPISNHLYFYWYRQILGQKVEFLVSFYNNEISEKSEIFDDQFSVERPDGSNFTLKIRSTKLEDSAMYFCASSDRPNEKLFFGSGTQLSVL.